This T cell receptor beta chain was identified in a study of blood T cell repertoires in COVID-19. Germline V gene sequence: CDR1 SGHVS, CDR2 FNYEAQ. The CDR3 extends over 18 amino acids. V dropped 0 bases and J dropped 4; count of bases not matched to a gene: 8. Authors' data handling: Estimates of nucleated cell counts were drawn from the amplification of reference gene primers. Sequencing used immunoSEQ multiplex PCR; TCRdb keeps in-frame clones, though not all of them. D and trimming come from the DNA, and the V and J calls and clone size come from that table. The sample consists of 97,000 or so clones, about 86% of them appearing once.

The TCR sequence derives from a man in his 60s with acute or convalescent COVID-19. This chain uses TRBV7-6 with TRBJ2-1; 11 bases map to TRBD2. Source material: peripheral blood. The CDR3 sequence: CASSLAIGLAGIYNEQFF. CDR3 nucleotides: TGTGCCAGCAGCTTAGCGATCGGACTAGCGGGCATATACAATGAGCAGTTCTTC.